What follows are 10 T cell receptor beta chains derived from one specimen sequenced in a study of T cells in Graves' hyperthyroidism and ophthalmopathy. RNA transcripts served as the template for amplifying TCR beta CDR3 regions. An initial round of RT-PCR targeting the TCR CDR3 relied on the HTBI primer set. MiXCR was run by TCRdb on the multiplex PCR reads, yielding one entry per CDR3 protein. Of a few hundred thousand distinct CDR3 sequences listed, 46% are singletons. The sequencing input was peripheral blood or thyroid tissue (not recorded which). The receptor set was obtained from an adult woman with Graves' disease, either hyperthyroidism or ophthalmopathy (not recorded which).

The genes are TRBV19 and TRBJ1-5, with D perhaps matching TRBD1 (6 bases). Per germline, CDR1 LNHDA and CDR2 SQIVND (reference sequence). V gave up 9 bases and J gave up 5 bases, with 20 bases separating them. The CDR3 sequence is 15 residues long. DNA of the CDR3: TGTGCCAGCGGGGAACAGGGTATGGGTGATCAGCCCCAGCATTTT. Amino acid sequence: CASGEQGMGDQPQHF.

CDR3 sequence reads: CASSLEGRGDEKLFF. Written as DNA, the CDR3 is TGCGCCAGCAGCTTGGAGGGGCGCGGAGATGAAAAACTGTTTTTT. V gene TRBV5-1 combines with J gene TRBJ1-4, with D maybe TRBD1 (5 bases). The CDR3 totals 15 residues. Germline assignment: CDR1 SGHRS and CDR2 YFSETQ. V was clipped by 0 bases and J by 6 bases, with 12 bases between them.

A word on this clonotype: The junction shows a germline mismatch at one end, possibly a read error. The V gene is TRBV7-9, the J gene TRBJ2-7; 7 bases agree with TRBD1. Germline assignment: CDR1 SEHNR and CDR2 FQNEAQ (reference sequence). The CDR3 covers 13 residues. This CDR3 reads CASSFQGVYEQYF. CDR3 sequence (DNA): TGCGCCAGCAGCTTCCAGGGGGTGTACGAGCAGTACTTC.

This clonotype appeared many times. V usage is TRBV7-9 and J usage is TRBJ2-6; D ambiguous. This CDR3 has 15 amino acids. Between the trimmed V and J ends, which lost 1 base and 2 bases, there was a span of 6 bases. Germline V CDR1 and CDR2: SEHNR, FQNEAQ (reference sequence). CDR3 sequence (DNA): TGTGCCAGCAGCTTAGTCATTCCTGGGGCCAACGTCCTGACTTTC. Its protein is CASSLVIPGANVLTF. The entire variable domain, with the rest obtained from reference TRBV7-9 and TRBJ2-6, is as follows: DTGVSQNPRHKITKRGQNVTFRCDPISEHNRLYWYRQTLGQGPEFLTYFQNEAQLEKSRLLSDRFSAERPKGSFSTLEIQRTEQGDSAMYLCASSLVIPGANVLTFGAGSRLTVL.

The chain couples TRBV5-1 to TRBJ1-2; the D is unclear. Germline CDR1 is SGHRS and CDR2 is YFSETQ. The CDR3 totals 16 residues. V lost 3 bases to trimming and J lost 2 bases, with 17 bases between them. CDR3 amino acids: CASSSPPIGINYGYTF. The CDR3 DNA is TGCGCCAGCAGCTCCCCCCCCATAGGGATCAACTATGGCTACACCTTC. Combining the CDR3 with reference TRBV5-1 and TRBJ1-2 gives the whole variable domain KAGVTQTPRYLIKTRGQQVTLSCSPISGHRSVSWYQQTPGQGLQFLFEYFSETQRNKGNFPGRFSGRQFSNSRSEMNVSTLELGDSALYLCASSSPPIGINYGYTFGSGTRLTVV.

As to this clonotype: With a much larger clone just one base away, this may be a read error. This CDR3 reads CASSKTHDPYEQCF. CDR3 sequence (DNA): TGTGCCAGCAGCAAAACTCACGACCCTTACGAGCAGTGCTTC. The chain has TRBV7-2 and TRBJ2-7; D ambiguous. The CDR3 has 14 residues. Germline CDR1 reads SGHTA; CDR2 reads FQGNSA.

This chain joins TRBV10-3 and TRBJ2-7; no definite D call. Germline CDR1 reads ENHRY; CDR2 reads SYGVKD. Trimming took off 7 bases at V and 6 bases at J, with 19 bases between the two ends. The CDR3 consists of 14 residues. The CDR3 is CAITPTADPAEQYF. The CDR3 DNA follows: TGTGCCATCACCCCGACCGCGGACCCGGCCGAGCAGTACTTC.

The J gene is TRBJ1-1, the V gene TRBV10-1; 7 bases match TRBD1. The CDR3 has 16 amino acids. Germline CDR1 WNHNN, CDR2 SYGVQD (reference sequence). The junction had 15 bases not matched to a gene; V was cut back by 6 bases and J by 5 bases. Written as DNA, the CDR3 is TGCGCCAGCAGCCCTCTACAGGGGATCGGGAAAACTGAAGCTTTCTTT. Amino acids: CASSPLQGIGKTEAFF.

The CDR3 DNA is TGTGCCAGCAGCTTAGAAGGGACAGAAGAGACCCAGTACTTC. Translation gives CASSLEGTEETQYF. The chain couples TRBV19 to TRBJ2-5, with 7 bases lining up with TRBD1. V lost 9 bases, J lost 3 bases, and 10 bases stayed unmatched. From germline, CDR1 is LNHDA and CDR2 SQIVND (reference sequence). CDR3 length equals 14 residues.

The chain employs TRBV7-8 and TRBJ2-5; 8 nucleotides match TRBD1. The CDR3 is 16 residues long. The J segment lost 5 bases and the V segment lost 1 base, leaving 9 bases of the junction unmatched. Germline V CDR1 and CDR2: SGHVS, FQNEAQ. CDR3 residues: CASSLVGGQGYETQYF. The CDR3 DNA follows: TGTGCCAGCAGCTTAGTGGGAGGACAGGGATACGAGACCCAGTACTTC.